What follows are 25 T cell receptor beta chains derived from one specimen sequenced in a study of identical twins. TCRdb passed the 5' RACE reads through MiXCR, listing each CDR3 protein once. The sample has under 450 distinct CDR3 sequences, 95% seen once. Sequencing input: PBMCs. The receptors here all came from a woman aged 18-29 years in good health. This table probably holds off-target reads from a library built for another chain.

The V call is TRBV2, the J call TRBJ2-7; tentatively, D is TRBD2 (6 bases). Looked up from germline, CDR1 is SNHLY and CDR2 is FYNNEI. The CDR3 covers 14 residues. V was clipped by 4 bases and J by 3 bases, with 13 bases between them. CDR3 nucleotide sequence: TGTGCCAGCAGTGTATCGGGCGGGGACTACGAGCAGTACTTC. This gives the protein CASSVSGGDYEQYF.

The chain joins TRBV11-2 to TRBJ2-7; 9 bases line up with TRBD1. CDR1 and CDR2 (germline): SGHAT, FQNNGV. After removal of 3 bases from V and 4 bases from J, the junction contained 4 bases not matched to a gene. This CDR3 is built from 14 residues. CDR3: CASSFGQGRYEQYF. CDR3 coding DNA: TGTGCCAGCAGCTTCGGACAGGGGAGGTACGAGCAGTACTTC. Filled out from reference TRBV11-2 and TRBJ2-7, the complete variable domain reads EAGVAQSPRYKIIEKRQSVAFWCNPISGHATLYWYQQILGQGPKLLIQFQNNGVVDDSQLPKDRFSAERLKGVDSTLKIQPAKLEDSAVYLCASSFGQGRYEQYFGPGTRLTVT.

This chain uses TRBV3-1 with TRBJ2-1; 14 nucleotides align to TRBD2. The germline gives CDR1 LGHDT, CDR2 YNNKEL (reference sequence). The CDR3 runs 19 residues. The trim removed 4 bases at V and 3 bases at J, leaving 11 bases unmatched. CDR3 sequence: CASSPEVGLAGAYYNEQFF. The CDR3 nucleotides read TGTGCCAGCAGCCCAGAAGTGGGACTAGCGGGGGCCTACTACAATGAGCAGTTCTTC.

The J gene is TRBJ2-1, the V gene TRBV2, with 7 bases matching TRBD1. The CDR3 sequence is 16 residues long. Germline assignment: CDR1 SNHLY and CDR2 FYNNEI. V lost 2 bases, J lost 10 bases, and 14 bases stayed unmatched. The CDR3 protein is CASSEWLGQTTSEQFF. CDR3 DNA: TGTGCCAGCAGTGAATGGCTGGGACAGACGACGAGCGAGCAGTTCTTC.

This rearrangement joins TRBV7-9 to TRBJ1-3, with a tentative D call TRBD1 (5 bases). The CDR3 has 13 amino acids. The germline gives CDR1 SEHNR, CDR2 FQNEAQ (reference sequence). V dropped 3 bases and J dropped 9 bases, with 12 bases sitting between them. The CDR3 bases are TGTGCCAGCAGCTTCCCCCCCGGGGCCACCATATATTTT. The encoded protein is CASSFPPGATIYF. Supplemented by reference TRBV7-9 and TRBJ1-3, the full variable domain reads DTGVSQNPRHKITKRGQNVTFRCDPISEHNRLYWYRQTLGQGPEFLTYFQNEAQLEKSRLLSDRFSAERPKGSFSTLEIQRTEQGDSAMYLCASSFPPGATIYFGEGSWLTVV.

Only a few counts were recorded for this clonotype. This chain joins TRBV6-6 and TRBJ2-5, with D unclear. Germline V lookup: CDR1 MNHNY, CDR2 SVGAGI (reference sequence). This CDR3 spans 14 amino acids. V was pared by 2 bases and J by 2 bases, with 9 bases between. The CDR3 DNA is TGTGCCAGCAGTTACCGTACGAGACAAGAGACCCAGTACTTC. This gives the protein CASSYRTRQETQYF.

The rearrangement uses TRBV2 and TRBJ2-5, with D perhaps given as TRBD1 or TRBD2 (5 bases each). This CDR3 is built from 17 residues. V was clipped by 6 bases and J by 0 bases, with 20 bases between them. Per germline, CDR1 SNHLY and CDR2 FYNNEI. As DNA, the CDR3 is TGTGCCAGCAGGGCCGGGACGGGCCCATTGGACCAAGAGACCCAGTACTTC. Its translation: CASRAGTGPLDQETQYF. Full variable domain (rest looked up from reference TRBV2 and TRBJ2-5): EPEVTQTPSHQVTQMGQEVILRCVPISNHLYFYWYRQILGQKVEFLVSFYNNEISEKSEIFDDQFSVERPDGSNFTLKIRSTKLEDSAMYFCASRAGTGPLDQETQYFGPGTRLLVL.

The chain joins TRBV2 to TRBJ2-7, with TRBD1 identical over 9 bases. Germline loops: CDR1 SNHLY, CDR2 FYNNEI. CDR3 length: 14 amino acids. J gave up 7 bases and V 6 bases, and 10 bases lay outside the gene matches. CDR3 nucleotides: TGTGCCAGCAGATTGGGACAGGGTGGGGAGGAGCAGTACTTC. This translates into CASRLGQGGEEQYF.

The chain uses TRBV2 and TRBJ2-1; D remains unclear. Trimming pared 7 bases from V and 10 bases from J, leaving 8 bases between. This CDR3 is 10 amino acids long. Germline lookup yields CDR1 SNHLY and CDR2 FYNNEI. CDR3 in amino acids: CASMGSEQFF. Written as DNA, the CDR3 is TGTGCCAGCATGGGATCCGAGCAGTTCTTC.

This chain's CDR3 is CASSTPLGPRDTQYF. CDR3 in DNA: TGTGCCAGCAGCACACCCCTGGGTCCTAGAGATACGCAGTATTTT. V is TRBV7-9 and J is TRBJ2-3; D gene ambiguous. Trimming stripped 5 bases from V and 5 bases from J, with 17 bases between. The germline V gene encodes CDR1 SEHNR and CDR2 FQNEAQ (reference sequence). CDR3 length: 15 amino acids. The variable domain in full, with the rest retrieved from reference TRBV7-9 and TRBJ2-3, is DTGVSQNPRHKITKRGQNVTFRCDPISEHNRLYWYRQTLGQGPEFLTYFQNEAQLEKSRLLSDRFSAERPKGSFSTLEIQRTEQGDSAMYLCASSTPLGPRDTQYFGPGTRLTVL.

The J gene is TRBJ2-7, the V gene TRBV11-2; D is uncertain. Trimming took 7 bases from V and 6 from J, leaving 19 bases between them. Germline CDR1 and CDR2: SGHAT and FQNNGV. The CDR3 loop spans 14 amino acids. CDR3 DNA sequence: TGTGCCAGCACGTTTGACGGATCTAATGTCGAGCAGTACTTC. It translates to CASTFDGSNVEQYF.

The chain uses TRBV11-3 and TRBJ1-1; D uncertain. The germline V gene has CDR1 SGHNT and CDR2 YENEEA. The V and J ends lost 5 bases and 0 bases respectively, with 7 bases between them. This CDR3 contains 13 residues. CDR3 loop: CASSPQMNTEAFF. The CDR3 DNA sequence: TGTGCCAGCAGCCCACAGATGAACACTGAAGCTTTCTTT.

V is TRBV5-6 and J is TRBJ2-2, with D uncertain. The CDR3 has 13 amino acids. V shed 6 bases and J shed 4 bases, with 10 bases lying between them. Germline V gene lookup returns CDR1 SGHDT and CDR2 YYEEEE. Here the CDR3 reads CASNQWGTGELFF. CDR3 nucleotide sequence: TGTGCCAGCAACCAATGGGGCACCGGGGAGCTGTTTTTT.

The chain combines TRBV2 with TRBJ2-7; a possible D gene is TRBD2 (5 bases). The V end lost 2 bases, the J end lost 1 base, and 9 bases lay between the germline ends. This CDR3 region has 14 residues. Germline lookup yields CDR1 SNHLY and CDR2 FYNNEI. DNA of the CDR3: TGTGCCAGCAGTGAACTGAGGGCTTCCTACGAGCAGTACTTC. It encodes CASSELRASYEQYF.

The chain uses TRBV10-2 and TRBJ2-1; D might be TRBD2 (6 bases). The length of the CDR3 is 15 residues. Per the germline V gene, CDR1 is WSHSY and CDR2 is SAAADI. Trimming shortened V by 2 bases and J by 3 bases, and 11 bases separated the two germline ends. CDR3 loop: CASSELAQNYNEQFF. The CDR3 DNA reads TGCGCCAGCAGTGAGCTAGCGCAGAACTACAATGAGCAGTTCTTC.

The chain is built from TRBV12-3 or TRBV12-4 and TRBJ2-3; D possibly uses TRBD1 or TRBD2 (6 bases each). This CDR3 has 14 amino acids. V was trimmed by 6 bases and J by 4 bases, leaving 14 bases between them. The CDR3 protein is CASSPVGGSDTQYF. The CDR3 DNA is TGTGCCAGCAGCCCCGTGGGGGGCTCAGATACGCAGTATTTT.

The rearrangement links TRBV27 to TRBJ2-7; the match to TRBD2 covers 7 bases. Germline CDR1 reads MNHEY; CDR2 reads SMNVEV (reference sequence). The CDR3 loop spans 10 amino acids. Trimming at V came to 8 bases and at J to 5 bases, leaving 0 bases not matched to a gene. The CDR3 reads CASGRDEQYF. For the CDR3, the DNA is TGTGCCAGCGGGAGGGACGAGCAGTACTTC.

This clonotype appeared a single time. V gene TRBV19 combines with J gene TRBJ2-1, with D possibly matching TRBD1 (6 bases). Trimming took off 3 bases at V and 4 bases at J, with 16 bases between the two ends. The CDR3 consists of 16 residues. The V gene's germline CDR1 is LNHDA and CDR2 SQIVND (reference sequence). The CDR3 loop reads CASSIAGDVSYNEQFF. As DNA, the CDR3 is TGTGCCAGTAGTATTGCAGGGGACGTCTCGTACAATGAGCAGTTCTTC.

J is TRBJ2-5 and V is TRBV2, with 10 nucleotides matching TRBD2. V lost 5 bases, J lost 5 bases, and 8 bases stayed unmatched. The V gene's germline CDR1 is SNHLY and CDR2 FYNNEI. This CDR3 region has 15 residues. The CDR3, as DNA: TGTGCCAGCAGTCCTAGCGGGGGTCGAGGGGAGACCCAGTACTTC. Its protein is CASSPSGGRGETQYF.

The chain uses TRBV29-1 and TRBJ1-1; no clear D. Germline CDR1 and CDR2: SQVTM and ANQGSEA. The V end lost 3 bases, the J end lost 3 bases, and 11 bases lay between the germline ends. The CDR3 has 13 amino acids. The CDR3 sequence is CSVELGSDTEAFF. The CDR3 DNA reads TGCAGCGTTGAGTTGGGGTCGGACACTGAAGCTTTCTTT.

The chain uses TRBV29-1 and TRBJ2-1, with 12 positions matching TRBD2. CDR1 is SQVTM and CDR2 is ANQGSEA in the germline V gene. The CDR3 extends over 14 amino acids. J was trimmed by 4 bases and V by 7 bases; bases with no gene match: 5. The CDR3 region is CSAPSGGAYNEQFF. The CDR3 bases are TGCAGCGCCCCTAGCGGGGGGGCGTACAATGAGCAGTTCTTC.

The gene calls are TRBV5-4 and TRBJ1-2; 8 bases align to TRBD1. The CDR3 is made up of 14 amino acids. CDR1 is SGHNT, CDR2 YYREEE, per germline (reference sequence). Losses at the gene ends were 4 bases for V and 7 bases for J; bases not matched to a gene: 9. The chain's CDR3 is CASSPDRGDSGYTF. Here the CDR3 DNA reads TGTGCCAGCAGCCCAGACAGGGGCGATAGTGGCTACACCTTC.

The V gene is TRBV28, the J gene TRBJ2-7; 13 nucleotides align to TRBD2. The CDR3 length is 14 residues. Germline V gives CDR1 MDHEN, CDR2 SYDVKM. V was pared by 3 bases and J by 4 bases, with 0 bases of the junction left unmatched. The DNA of the CDR3 is TGTGCCAGCAGTTTGACTAGCGGGGGGTACGAGCAGTACTTC. Translating gives CASSLTSGGYEQYF.

This chain connects TRBV13 to TRBJ2-3; weak D call: TRBD1 (6 bases). CDR3 length: 14 residues. Trimming took off 4 bases at V and 0 bases at J, with 8 bases between the two ends. CDR1 is PRHDT and CDR2 is FYEKMQ in the germline V gene (reference sequence). The CDR3 reads CASSSRGSTDTQYF. CDR3 in DNA: TGTGCCAGCAGCTCCAGGGGAAGCACAGATACGCAGTATTTT.

The V and J genes are TRBV20-1 and TRBJ2-7; D gene uncertain. The CDR3 length is 13 residues. V was shortened by 5 bases and J by 1 base, with 12 bases between the two germline ends. Germline V CDR1 and CDR2: DFQATT, SNEGSKA (reference sequence). Here the CDR3 DNA reads TGCAGTGCTTACCCGACAAATTCCTACGAGCAGTACTTC. It translates to CSAYPTNSYEQYF.